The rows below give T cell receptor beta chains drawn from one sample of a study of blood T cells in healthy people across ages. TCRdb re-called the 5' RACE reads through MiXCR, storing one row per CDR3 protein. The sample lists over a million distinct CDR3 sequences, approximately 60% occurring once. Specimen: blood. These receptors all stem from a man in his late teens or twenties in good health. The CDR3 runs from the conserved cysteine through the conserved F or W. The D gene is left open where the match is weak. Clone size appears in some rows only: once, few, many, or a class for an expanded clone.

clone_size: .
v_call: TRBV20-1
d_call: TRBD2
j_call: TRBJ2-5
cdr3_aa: CSARDTSGGGETQYF
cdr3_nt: TGCAGTGCTAGAGATACTAGCGGGGGCGGGGAGACCCAGTACTTC

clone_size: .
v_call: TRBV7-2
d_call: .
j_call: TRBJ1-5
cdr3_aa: CASSVDTPQPQHF
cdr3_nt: TGTGCCAGCAGCGTGGACACCCCGCAGCCCCAGCATTTT

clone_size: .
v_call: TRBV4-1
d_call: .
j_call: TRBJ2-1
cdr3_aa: CASSPDATYNEQFF
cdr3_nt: TGCGCCAGCAGCCCGGACGCCACCTACAATGAGCAGTTCTTC

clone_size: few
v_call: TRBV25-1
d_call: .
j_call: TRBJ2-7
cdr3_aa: CASSVQSYEQYF
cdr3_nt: TGTGCCAGCAGTGTACAGTCCTACGAGCAGTACTTC

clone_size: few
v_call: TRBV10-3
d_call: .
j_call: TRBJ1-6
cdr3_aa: CAISWTMGSPLHF
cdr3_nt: TGTGCCATCAGCTGGACCATGGGTTCACCCCTCCACTTT

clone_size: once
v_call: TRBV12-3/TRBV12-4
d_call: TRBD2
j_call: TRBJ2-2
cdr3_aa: CASRILAGGSGELFF
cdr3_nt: TGTGCCAGCAGGATACTAGCGGGAGGTTCGGGGGAGCTGTTTTTT

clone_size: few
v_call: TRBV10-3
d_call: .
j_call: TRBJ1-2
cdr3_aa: CAISEPGHPYGYTF
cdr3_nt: TGTGCCATCAGTGAACCGGGACACCCCTATGGCTACACCTTC

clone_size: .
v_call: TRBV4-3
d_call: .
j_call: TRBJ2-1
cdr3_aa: CASSQDQFYNEQFF
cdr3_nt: TGCGCCAGCAGCCAAGATCAGTTTTACAATGAGCAGTTCTTC

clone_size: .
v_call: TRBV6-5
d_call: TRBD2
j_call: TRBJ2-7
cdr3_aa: CASTYPLESGGYEQYF
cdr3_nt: TGTGCCAGCACCTACCCCCTTGAGAGCGGGGGGTACGAGCAGTACTTC

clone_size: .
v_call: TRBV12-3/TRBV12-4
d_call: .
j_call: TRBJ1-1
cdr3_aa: CASSLRQGPSWPEAFF
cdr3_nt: TGTGCCAGCAGTCTTCGACAAGGCCCTAGTTGGCCTGAAGCTTTCTTT

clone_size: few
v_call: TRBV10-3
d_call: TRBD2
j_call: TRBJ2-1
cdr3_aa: CAISEGGGSGIDEQFF
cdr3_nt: TGTGCCATCAGTGAGGGGGGCGGTAGCGGGATCGATGAGCAGTTCTTC

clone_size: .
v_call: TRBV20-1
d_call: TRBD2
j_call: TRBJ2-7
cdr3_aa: CSARELAGGRYEQYF
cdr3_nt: TGCAGTGCTAGAGAACTAGCGGGGGGGCGCTACGAGCAGTACTTC

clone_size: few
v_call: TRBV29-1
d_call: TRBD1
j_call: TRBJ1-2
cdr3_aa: CSAAGTEGYTF
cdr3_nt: TGCAGCGCCGCCGGGACAGAAGGCTACACCTTC

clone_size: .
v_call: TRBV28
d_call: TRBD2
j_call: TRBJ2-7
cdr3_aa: CASSFGPFSGGKSYNEQYF
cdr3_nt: TGTGCCAGCAGTTTCGGTCCCTTTAGCGGGGGGAAATCCTACAATGAGCAGTACTTC

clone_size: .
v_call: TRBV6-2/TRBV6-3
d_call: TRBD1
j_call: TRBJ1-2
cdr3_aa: CASRTGTEYGYTF
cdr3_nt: TGTGCCAGCAGAACTGGGACAGAATATGGCTACACCTTC

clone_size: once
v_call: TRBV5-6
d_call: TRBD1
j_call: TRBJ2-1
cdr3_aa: CASSLGAGTGMNEQFF
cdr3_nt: TGTGCCAGCAGCTTGGGCGCCGGGACAGGGATGAATGAGCAGTTCTTC

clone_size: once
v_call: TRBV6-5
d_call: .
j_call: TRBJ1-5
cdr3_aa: CASRALEGNQPQHF
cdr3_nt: TGTGCCAGCAGGGCCCTAGAGGGCAATCAGCCCCAGCATTTT

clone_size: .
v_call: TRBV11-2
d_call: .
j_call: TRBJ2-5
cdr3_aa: CASSFSASEAQETQYF
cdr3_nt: TGTGCCAGCAGCTTCTCTGCTAGCGAGGCGCAAGAGACCCAGTACTTC

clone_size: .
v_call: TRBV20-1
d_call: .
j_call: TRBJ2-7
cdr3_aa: CSAQRAPTGYEQYF
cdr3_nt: TGCAGTGCCCAGCGGGCACCAACGGGCTACGAGCAGTACTTC

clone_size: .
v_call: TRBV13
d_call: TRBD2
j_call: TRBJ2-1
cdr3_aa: CASSSGLARMQQFF
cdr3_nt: TGTGCCAGCAGCTCGGGACTAGCTAGGATGCAGCAGTTCTTC

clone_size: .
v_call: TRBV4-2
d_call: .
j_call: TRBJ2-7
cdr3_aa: CASSQDADSREQYF
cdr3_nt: TGTGCCAGCAGCCAAGATGCAGACTCGCGAGAGCAGTACTTC

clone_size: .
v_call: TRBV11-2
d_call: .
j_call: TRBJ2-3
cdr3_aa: CASSYNPGISDTQYF
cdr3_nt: TGTGCCAGCAGTTACAACCCCGGGATTTCTGATACGCAGTATTTT

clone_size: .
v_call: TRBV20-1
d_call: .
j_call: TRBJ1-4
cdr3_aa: CSADAGQSNEKLFF
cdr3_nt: TGCAGTGCAGATGCCGGACAGTCGAATGAAAAACTGTTTTTT

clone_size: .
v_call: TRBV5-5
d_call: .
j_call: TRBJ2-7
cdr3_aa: CASSFESPRAEQYF
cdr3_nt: TGTGCCAGCAGCTTTGAGTCCCCCCGCGCCGAGCAGTACTTC

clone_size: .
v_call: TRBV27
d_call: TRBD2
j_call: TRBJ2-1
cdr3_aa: CAIGSGAYNEQFF
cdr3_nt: TGTGCCATCGGTAGCGGGGCATACAATGAGCAGTTCTTC

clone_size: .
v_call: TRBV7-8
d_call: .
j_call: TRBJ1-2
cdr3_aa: CASSLENDRRGYTF
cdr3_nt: TGTGCCAGCAGCTTAGAAAATGACAGGCGGGGCTACACCTTC

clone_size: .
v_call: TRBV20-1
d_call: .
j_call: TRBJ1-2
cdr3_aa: CSTLMDGYTF
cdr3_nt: TGCAGTACCCTTATGGATGGCTACACCTTC

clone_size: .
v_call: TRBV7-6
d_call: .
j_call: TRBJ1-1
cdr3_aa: CASSPSGRGTEAFF
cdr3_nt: TGTGCCAGCAGCCCTAGTGGGAGGGGCACTGAAGCTTTCTTT

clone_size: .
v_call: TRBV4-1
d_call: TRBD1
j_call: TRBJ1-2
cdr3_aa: CASGTVPSGYTF
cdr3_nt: TGCGCCAGCGGGACAGTCCCTTCGGGCTACACCTTC

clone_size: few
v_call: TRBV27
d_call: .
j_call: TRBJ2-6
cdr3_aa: CASSSVVLRFSGANVLTF
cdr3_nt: TGTGCCAGCAGTTCGGTAGTGCTTAGGTTCTCTGGGGCCAACGTCCTGACTTTC

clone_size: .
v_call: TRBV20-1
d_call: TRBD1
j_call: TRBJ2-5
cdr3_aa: CGAEQVGQGGETQYF
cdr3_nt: TGCGGTGCCGAACAAGTGGGACAGGGAGGAGAGACCCAGTACTTC